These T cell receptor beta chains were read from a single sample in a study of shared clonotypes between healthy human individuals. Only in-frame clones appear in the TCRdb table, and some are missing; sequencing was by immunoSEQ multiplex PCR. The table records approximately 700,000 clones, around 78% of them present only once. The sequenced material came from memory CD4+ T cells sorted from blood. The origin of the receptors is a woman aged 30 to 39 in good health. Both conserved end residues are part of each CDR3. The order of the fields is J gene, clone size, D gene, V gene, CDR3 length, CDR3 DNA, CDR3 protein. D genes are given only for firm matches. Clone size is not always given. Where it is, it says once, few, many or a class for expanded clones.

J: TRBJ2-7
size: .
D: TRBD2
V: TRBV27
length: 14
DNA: TGTGCCAGCAGTCCCGGGACTAGCGGGACCAAGAGGGACTTC
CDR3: CASSPGTSGTKRDF

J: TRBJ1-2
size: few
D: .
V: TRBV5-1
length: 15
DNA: TGCGCCAGCAGCTTGGACTCACAGGGCCACTATGGCTACACCTTC
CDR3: CASSLDSQGHYGYTF

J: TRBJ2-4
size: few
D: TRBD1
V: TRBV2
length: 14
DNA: TGTGCCAGCAGTCTAATATCGACAGGGGGCAAAGGTTTCTTC
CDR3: CASSLISTGGKGFF

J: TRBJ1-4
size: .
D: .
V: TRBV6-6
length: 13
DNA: TGTGCCAGCAGTTCCACAGGGTCTGAAAAACTGTTTTTT
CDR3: CASSSTGSEKLFF

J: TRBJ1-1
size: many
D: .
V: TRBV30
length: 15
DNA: TGTGCCTGGAGCCCTTGTATGAGAATGAACACTGAAGCTTTCTTT
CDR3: CAWSPCMRMNTEAFF

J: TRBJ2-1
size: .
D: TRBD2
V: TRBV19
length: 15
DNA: TGTGCCAGTAGTAAGAAGACTAGCGGCTACAATGAGCAGTTCTTC
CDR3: CASSKKTSGYNEQFF

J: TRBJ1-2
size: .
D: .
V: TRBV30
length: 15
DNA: TGTGCCTGGAGTGTCGCAGGCCCCTCTAACTATGGCTACACCTTC
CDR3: CAWSVAGPSNYGYTF

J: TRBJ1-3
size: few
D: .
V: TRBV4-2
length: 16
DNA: TGTGCCAGCAGCCAAGATAGGGCCCGCTCTGGAAACACCATATATTTT
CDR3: CASSQDRARSGNTIYF

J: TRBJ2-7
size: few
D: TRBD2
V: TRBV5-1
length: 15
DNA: TGCGCCAGCAGCAAGGGGACTAGCGGAGCCTACGAGCAGTACTTC
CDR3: CASSKGTSGAYEQYF

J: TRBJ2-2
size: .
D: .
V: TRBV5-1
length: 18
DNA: TGCGCCAGCAGCTGGAGGGTAGCCGGGTCCTCTACCACCGGGGAGCTGTTTTTT
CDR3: CASSWRVAGSSTTGELFF

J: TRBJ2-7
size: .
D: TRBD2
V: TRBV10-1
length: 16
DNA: TGCGCCAGCAGTGGGGGACTAGCGGGAACTTTGTACGAGCAGTACTTC
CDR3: CASSGGLAGTLYEQYF

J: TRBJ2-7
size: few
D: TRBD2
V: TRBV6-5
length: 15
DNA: TGTGCCAGCAGCTCTTTAGCGGGAAGGGGGAGGGAGCAGTACTTC
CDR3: CASSSLAGRGREQYF

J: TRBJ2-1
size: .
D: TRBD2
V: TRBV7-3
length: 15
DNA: TGTGCCAGCAGCTATAGCGGGAGCCCTGGGGATGAGCAGTTCTTC
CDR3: CASSYSGSPGDEQFF

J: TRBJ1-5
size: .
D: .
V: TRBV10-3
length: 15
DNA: TGTGCCATCAGTGATGTCACCCTCACGTTTCAGCCCCAGCATTTT
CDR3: CAISDVTLTFQPQHF

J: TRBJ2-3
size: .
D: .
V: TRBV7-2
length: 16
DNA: TGTGCCAGCAGGATAAAGACTATCGGGAGTTTTATGGCGCAGTATTTT
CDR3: CASRIKTIGSFMAQYF

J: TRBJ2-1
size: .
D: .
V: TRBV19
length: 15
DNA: TGTGCCAGTAGTATAGATCCGGGGTTAGTGGGTGAGCAGTTCTTC
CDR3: CASSIDPGLVGEQFF

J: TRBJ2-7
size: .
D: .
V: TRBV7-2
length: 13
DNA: TGTGCCAGCAGCTTAGAGCTGGGATACGAGCAGTACTTC
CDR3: CASSLELGYEQYF

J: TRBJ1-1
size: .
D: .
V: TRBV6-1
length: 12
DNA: TGTGCCAGCAGTGAACTGAACACTGAAGCTTTCTTT
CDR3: CASSELNTEAFF

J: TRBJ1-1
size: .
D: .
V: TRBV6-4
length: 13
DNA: TGTGCCAGCAGTGAAGCAGGGAACACTGAAGCTTTCTTT
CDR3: CASSEAGNTEAFF

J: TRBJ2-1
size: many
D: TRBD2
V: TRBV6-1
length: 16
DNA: TGTGCCAGCAGTGAAGGTTCTAGCGGGAGGACCTATGAGCAGTTCTTC
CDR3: CASSEGSSGRTYEQFF

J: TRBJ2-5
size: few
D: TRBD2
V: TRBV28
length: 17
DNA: TGTGCCAGCAGGCTCAGGACTAGCGGGAGGGTGGTAGAGACCCAGTACTTC
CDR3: CASRLRTSGRVVETQYF

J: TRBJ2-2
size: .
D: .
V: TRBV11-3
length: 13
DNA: TGTGCCAGCAGCTTAGCGGATACCGGGGAGCTGTTTTTT
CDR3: CASSLADTGELFF

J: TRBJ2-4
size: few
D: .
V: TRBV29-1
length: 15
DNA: TGCAGCGGCGCAGGATCCTCTGGGGGCAAAAACATTCAGTACTTC
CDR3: CSGAGSSGGKNIQYF

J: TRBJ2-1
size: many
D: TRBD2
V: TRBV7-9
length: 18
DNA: TGTGCCAGCAGCCCATCCCCCCCTCCAGCGGGGGGGGTTTCTGAGCAGTTCTTC
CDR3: CASSPSPPPAGGVSEQFF

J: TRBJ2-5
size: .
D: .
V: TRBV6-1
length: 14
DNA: TGTGCCAGCAGTGAAGCGGAAGACTACGGGACCCAGTACTTC
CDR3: CASSEAEDYGTQYF

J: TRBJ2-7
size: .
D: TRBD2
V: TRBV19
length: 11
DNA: TGTGCCAGCCAAAGCGGGGGGGAGCAGTACTTC
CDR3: CASQSGGEQYF

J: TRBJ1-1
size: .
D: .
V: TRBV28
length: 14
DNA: TGTGCCAGCACCGACACCCATATCTTCACTGAAGCTTTCTTT
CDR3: CASTDTHIFTEAFF

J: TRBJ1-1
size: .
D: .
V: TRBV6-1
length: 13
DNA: TGTGCCATCTCCAGGGGCAGGAACACTGAAGCTTTCTTT
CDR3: CAISRGRNTEAFF

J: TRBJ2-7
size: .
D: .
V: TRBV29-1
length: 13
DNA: TGCAGCGTTGGCTGGTCAGGCTCCTACGAGCAGTACTTC
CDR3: CSVGWSGSYEQYF

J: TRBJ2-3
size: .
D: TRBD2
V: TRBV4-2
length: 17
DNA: TGTGCCAGCAAAGGGCTAGCGGGAGACTACAGCACAGATACGCAGTATTTT
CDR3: CASKGLAGDYSTDTQYF

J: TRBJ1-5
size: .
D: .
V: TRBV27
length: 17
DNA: TGTGCCAGCAGCCCCTCTTCCCCTGATTCGGCCTCTCAGCCCCAGCATTTT
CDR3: CASSPSSPDSASQPQHF

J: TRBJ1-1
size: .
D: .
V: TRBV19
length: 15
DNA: TGTGCCAGTAGTATCTCGGGCAGTATAAGCACTGAAGCTTTCTTT
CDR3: CASSISGSISTEAFF

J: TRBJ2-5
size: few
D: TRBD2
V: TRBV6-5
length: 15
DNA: TGTGCCAGCAGTTACGAGGGAGGGGTGGGAGAGACCCAGTACTTC
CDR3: CASSYEGGVGETQYF

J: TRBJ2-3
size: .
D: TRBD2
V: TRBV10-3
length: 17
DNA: TGTGCCGTACACGGAGAGGTAACTAGCGGGAGAACAGATACGCAGTATTTT
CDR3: CAVHGEVTSGRTDTQYF

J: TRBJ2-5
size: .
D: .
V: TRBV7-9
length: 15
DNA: TGTGCCAGCAGCTTAGACCTTGCGGGATTAGAGACCCAGTACTTC
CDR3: CASSLDLAGLETQYF

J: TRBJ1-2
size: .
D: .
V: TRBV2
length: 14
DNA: TGTGCCAGCAGCCGCGTCCCTGATCTATATGGCTACACCTTC
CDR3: CASSRVPDLYGYTF

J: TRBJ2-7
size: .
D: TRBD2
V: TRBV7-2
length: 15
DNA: TGTGCCAGCAGCTCCTCTAGCGGGACCTCCTACGAGCAGTACTTC
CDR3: CASSSSSGTSYEQYF

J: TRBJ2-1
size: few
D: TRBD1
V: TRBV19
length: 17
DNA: TGTGCCAGTAGTATATCCTCCGGGACAGGGGGCTTCAATGAGCAGTTCTTC
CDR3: CASSISSGTGGFNEQFF

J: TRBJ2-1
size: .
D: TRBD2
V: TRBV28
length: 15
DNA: TGTGCCAGCAGCCCGGGGACTAGCGAGTACAATGAGCAGTTCTTC
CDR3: CASSPGTSEYNEQFF

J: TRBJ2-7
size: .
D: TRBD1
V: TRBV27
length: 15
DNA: TGTGCCAGCAGTTCGCAACTACAGGGGGTGTACGAGCAGTACTTC
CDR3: CASSSQLQGVYEQYF

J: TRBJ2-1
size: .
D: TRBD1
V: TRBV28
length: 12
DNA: TGTGCCAGCAGTCCTAATCGACAGGGGCAGTTCTTC
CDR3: CASSPNRQGQFF

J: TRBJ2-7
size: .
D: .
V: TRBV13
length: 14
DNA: TGTGCCAGCAGAAAGGCAGGGGGGGCCTACGAGCAGTACTTC
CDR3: CASRKAGGAYEQYF

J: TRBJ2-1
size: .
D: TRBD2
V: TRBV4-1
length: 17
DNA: TGCGCCAGCAGCCAAGCGAGCCGGACTAGCGGGAGTATTGAGCAGTTCTTC
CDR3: CASSQASRTSGSIEQFF

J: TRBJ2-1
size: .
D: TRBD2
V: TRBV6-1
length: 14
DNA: TGTGCCAGTGCAAGGACTAGTTTTGTGAATGAGCAGTTCTTC
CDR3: CASARTSFVNEQFF

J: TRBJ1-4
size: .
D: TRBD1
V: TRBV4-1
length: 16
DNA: TGCGCCAGCAGCCAAGATGGGACAGGGTCGTTAGGAAAACTGTTTTTT
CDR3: CASSQDGTGSLGKLFF

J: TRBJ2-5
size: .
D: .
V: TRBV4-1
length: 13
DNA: TGCGCCAGCAGCCTGGGTGGATGGGAGACCCAGTACTTC
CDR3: CASSLGGWETQYF